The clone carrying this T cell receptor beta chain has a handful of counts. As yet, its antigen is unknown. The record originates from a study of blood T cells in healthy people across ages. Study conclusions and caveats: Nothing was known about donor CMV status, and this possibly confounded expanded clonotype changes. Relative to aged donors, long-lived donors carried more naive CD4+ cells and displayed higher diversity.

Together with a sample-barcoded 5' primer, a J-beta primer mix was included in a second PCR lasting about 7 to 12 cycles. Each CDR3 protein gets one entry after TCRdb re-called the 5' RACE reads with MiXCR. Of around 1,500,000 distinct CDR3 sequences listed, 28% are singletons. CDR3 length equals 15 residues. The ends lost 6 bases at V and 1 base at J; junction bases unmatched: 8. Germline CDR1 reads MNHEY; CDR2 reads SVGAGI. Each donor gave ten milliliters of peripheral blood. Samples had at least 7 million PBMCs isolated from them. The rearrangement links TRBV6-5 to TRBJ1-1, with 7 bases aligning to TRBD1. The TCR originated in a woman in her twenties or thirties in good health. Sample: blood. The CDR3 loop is CASRGPGQANTEAFF. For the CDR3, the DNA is TGTGCCAGCAGGGGACCCGGACAGGCGAACACTGAAGCTTTCTTT.